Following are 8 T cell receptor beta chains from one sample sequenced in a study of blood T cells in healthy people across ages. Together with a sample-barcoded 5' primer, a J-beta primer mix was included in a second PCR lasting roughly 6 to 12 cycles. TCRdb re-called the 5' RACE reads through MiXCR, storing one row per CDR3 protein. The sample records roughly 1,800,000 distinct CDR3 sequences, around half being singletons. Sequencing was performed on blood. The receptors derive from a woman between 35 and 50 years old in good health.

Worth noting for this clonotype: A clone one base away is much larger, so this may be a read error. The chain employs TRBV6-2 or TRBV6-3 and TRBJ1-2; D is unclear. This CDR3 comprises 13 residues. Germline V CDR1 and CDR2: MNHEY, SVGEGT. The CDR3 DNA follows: TGTGCCAGCAGCCGCGACACCAACTATGGCCACACCTTC. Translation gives CASSRDTNYGHTF.

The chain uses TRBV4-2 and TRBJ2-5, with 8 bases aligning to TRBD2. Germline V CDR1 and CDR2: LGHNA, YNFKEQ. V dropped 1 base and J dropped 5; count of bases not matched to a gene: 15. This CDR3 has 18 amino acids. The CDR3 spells CASSQGPRGLGSGETQYF. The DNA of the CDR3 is TGTGCCAGCAGCCAAGGCCCCAGGGGACTAGGGTCTGGGGAGACCCAGTACTTC.

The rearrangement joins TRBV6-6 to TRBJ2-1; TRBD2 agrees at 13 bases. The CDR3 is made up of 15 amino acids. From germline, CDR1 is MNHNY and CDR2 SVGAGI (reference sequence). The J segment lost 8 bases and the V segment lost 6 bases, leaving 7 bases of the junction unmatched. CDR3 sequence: CASSVTSGGAYEQFF. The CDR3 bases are TGTGCCAGCAGCGTAACTAGCGGGGGGGCCTATGAGCAGTTCTTC.

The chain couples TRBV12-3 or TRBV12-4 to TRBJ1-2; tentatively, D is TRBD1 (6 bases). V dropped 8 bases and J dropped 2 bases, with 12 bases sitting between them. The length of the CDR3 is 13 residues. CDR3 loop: CASHTDSNYGYTF. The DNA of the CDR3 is TGTGCCAGCCATACGGACAGCAACTATGGCTACACCTTC.

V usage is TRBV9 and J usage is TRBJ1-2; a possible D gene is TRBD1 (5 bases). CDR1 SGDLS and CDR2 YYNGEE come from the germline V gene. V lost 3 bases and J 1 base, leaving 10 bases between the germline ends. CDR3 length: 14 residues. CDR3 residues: CASSAWGSNYGYTF. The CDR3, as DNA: TGTGCCAGCAGCGCGTGGGGCAGTAACTATGGCTACACCTTC.

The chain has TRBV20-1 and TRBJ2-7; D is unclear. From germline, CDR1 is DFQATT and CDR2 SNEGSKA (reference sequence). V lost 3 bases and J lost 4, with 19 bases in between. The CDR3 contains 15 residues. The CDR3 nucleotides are TGCAGTGCTAGTCCGCCCTCAGCGTATCGGTACGAGCAGTACTTC. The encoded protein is CSASPPSAYRYEQYF.

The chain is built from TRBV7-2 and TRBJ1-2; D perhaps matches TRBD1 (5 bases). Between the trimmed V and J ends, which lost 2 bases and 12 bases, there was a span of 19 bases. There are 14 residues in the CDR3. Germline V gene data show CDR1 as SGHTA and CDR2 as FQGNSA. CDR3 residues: CASSLLEGPGRDTF. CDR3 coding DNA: TGTGCCAGCAGCTTATTAGAAGGGCCAGGGCGGGACACCTTC.

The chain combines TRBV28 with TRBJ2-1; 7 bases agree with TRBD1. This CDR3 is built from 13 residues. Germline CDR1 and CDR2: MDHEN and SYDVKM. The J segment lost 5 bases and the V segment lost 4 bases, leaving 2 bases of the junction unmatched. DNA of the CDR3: TGTGCCAGCAGTTACAGGGGCCACAATGAGCAGTTCTTC. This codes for CASSYRGHNEQFF. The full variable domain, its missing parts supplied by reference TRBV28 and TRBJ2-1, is DVKVTQSSRYLVKRTGEKVFLECVQDMDHENMFWYRQDPGLGLRLIYFSYDVKMKEKGDIPEGYSVSREKKERFSLILESASTNQTSMYLCASSYRGHNEQFFGPGTRLTVL.